This TCR beta chain is from a study of Graves' ophthalmopathy and Graves' hyperthyroidism. The wider study: Untreated patients at initial diagnosis provided peripheral blood. Study findings and constraints: A roughly 80% specificity and 87.88% sensitivity were achieved by a 13-signature model that separated ophthalmopathy from stable hyperthyroidism.

Having ophthalmopathy, the donors showed moderate-to-severe activity, CAS ≥3 and NOSPECS ≥4, with disease lasting under 3 months. PBMCs were isolated by Ficoll-Paque density gradient centrifugation, using around 10 ml of fresh peripheral blood as the starting material. For repertoire sequencing, the TCR beta CDR3 regions were amplified from RNA transcripts. HTBI primers were employed in first-round RT-PCR, then a second-round multiplex PCR followed. MiXCR, applied by TCRdb to the multiplex PCR reads, yields one record per CDR3 protein. The sample lists about 230,000 distinct CDR3 sequences; approximately 42% were seen once. The CDR3 extends over 18 amino acids. CDR1 is MGHRA and CDR2 is YSYEKL in the germline V gene. Trimming left V 3 bases short and J 2 bases short, with 20 bases between. Note on this clonotype: Its matching antigen is unknown.

The sample consisted of peripheral blood. The chain joins TRBV4-1 to TRBJ1-5; D might be TRBD1 (6 bases). The TCR comes from an adult man with Graves' ophthalmopathy. In nucleotides, the CDR3 is TGCGCCAGCAGCCAGGCGATTTACGGGGGGCAGGGCAATCAGCCCCAGCATTTT. Translating gives CASSQAIYGGQGNQPQHF.